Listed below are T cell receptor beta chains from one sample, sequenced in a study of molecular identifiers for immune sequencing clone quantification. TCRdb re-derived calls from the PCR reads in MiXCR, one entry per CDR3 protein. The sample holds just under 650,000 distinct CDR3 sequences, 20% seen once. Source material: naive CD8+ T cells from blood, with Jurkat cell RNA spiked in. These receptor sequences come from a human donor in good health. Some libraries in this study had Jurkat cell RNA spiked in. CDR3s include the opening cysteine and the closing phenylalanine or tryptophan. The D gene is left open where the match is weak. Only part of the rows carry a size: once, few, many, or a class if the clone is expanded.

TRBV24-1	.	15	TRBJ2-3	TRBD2	CATRGTSNNTDTQYF	TGTGCCACCAGGGGGACTAGCAACAACACAGATACGCAGTATTTT
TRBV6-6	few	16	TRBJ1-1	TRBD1	CASSDMTGGRDTEAFF	TGTGCCAGCAGTGACATGACAGGGGGCCGTGACACTGAAGCTTTCTTT
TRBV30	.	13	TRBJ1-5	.	CAWSVQGNQPQHF	TGTGCCTGGAGTGTACAGGGCAATCAGCCCCAGCATTTT
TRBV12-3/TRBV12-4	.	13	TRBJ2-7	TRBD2	CVSKLTGTNEQYF	TGTGTCAGCAAGCTCACCGGGACTAACGAGCAGTACTTC
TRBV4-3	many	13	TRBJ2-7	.	CASSQEAGYEQYF	TGCGCCAGCAGCCAAGAGGCGGGTTACGAGCAGTACTTC
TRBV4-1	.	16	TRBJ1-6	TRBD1	CASSQGPGQGYSPLHF	TGCGCCAGCAGCCAAGGTCCGGGACAGGGATATTCACCCCTCCACTTT
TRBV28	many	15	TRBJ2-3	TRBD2	CASRGTSGSTDTQYF	TGTGCCAGCAGGGGGACTAGCGGAAGCACAGATACGCAGTATTTT
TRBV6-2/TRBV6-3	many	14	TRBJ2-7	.	CASSPFGGSYEQYF	TGTGCCAGCTCGCCCTTTGGGGGGTCCTACGAGCAGTACTTC
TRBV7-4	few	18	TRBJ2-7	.	CASSLDRAARTWSYEQYF	TGTGCCAGCAGCTTAGATAGGGCAGCACGGACGTGGTCCTACGAGCAGTACTTC
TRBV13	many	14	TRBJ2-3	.	CASSLGLSTDTQYF	TGTGCCAGCAGCTTAGGACTTTCCACAGATACGCAGTATTTT
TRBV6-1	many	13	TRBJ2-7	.	CASSESLPYEQYF	TGTGCCAGCAGTGAGTCACTTCCCTACGAGCAGTACTTC
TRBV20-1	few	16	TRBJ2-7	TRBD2	CSANKISGGRTYEQYF	TGCAGTGCCAATAAAATCAGCGGGGGGCGTACCTACGAGCAGTACTTC
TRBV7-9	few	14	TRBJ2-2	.	CAGRGTVNTGELFF	TGTGCCGGACGAGGGACTGTAAACACCGGGGAGCTGTTTTTT
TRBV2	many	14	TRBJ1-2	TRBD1	CASTWTGGYYGYTF	TGTGCCAGCACTTGGACAGGGGGTTATTATGGCTACACCTTC
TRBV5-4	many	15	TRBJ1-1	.	CASSLDQSFLTEAFF	TGTGCCAGCAGCTTGGATCAGTCTTTCCTAACTGAAGCTTTCTTT
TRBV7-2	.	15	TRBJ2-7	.	CASSLAAGPTYEQYF	TGTGCCAGCAGCTTAGCGGCAGGGCCAACCTACGAGCAGTACTTC
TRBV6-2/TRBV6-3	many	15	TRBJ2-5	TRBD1	CASSWGQSETETQYF	TGTGCCAGCAGCTGGGGACAGTCGGAGACGGAGACCCAGTACTTC
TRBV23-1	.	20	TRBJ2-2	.	CASRKKQGVFLKAHTGELFF	TGCGCCAGCAGGAAAAAACAGGGCGTCTTTTTGAAAGCGCACACCGGGGAGCTGTTTTTT
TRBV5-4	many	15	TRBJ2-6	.	CASSLAGVGANVLTF	TGTGCCAGCAGCTTGGCCGGGGTCGGGGCCAACGTCCTGACTTTC
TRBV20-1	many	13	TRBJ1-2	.	CSAREDSPYGYTF	TGCAGTGCGCGAGAGGACAGTCCCTATGGCTACACCTTC
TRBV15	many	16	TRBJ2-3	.	CATSRDLVSGRDTQYF	TGTGCCACCAGCAGAGATCTCGTCTCGGGTAGAGATACGCAGTATTTT
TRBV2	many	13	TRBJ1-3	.	CASSRDTENTIYF	TGTGCCAGCAGTCGGGACACGGAAAACACCATATATTTT
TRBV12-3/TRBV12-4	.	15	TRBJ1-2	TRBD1	CASSLGQGDYSGNTF	TGTGCCAGCAGTTTGGGGCAGGGGGATTATTCTGGCAACACCTTC
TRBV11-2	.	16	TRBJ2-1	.	CASSPRAGGSYNEQFF	TGCGCCAGCAGCCCAAGGGCGGGCGGCTCCTACAATGAGCAGTTCTTC
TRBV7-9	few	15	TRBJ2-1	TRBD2	CASSPRAGGGDEQFF	TGTGCCAGCAGCCCACGAGCGGGAGGCGGCGATGAGCAGTTCTTC
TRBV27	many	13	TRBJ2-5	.	CASSTRGQETQYF	TGTGCCAGCAGCACCCGGGGCCAAGAGACCCAGTACTTC
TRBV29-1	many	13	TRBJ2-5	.	CSGIRALQETQYF	TGCAGCGGAATCAGGGCCCTCCAAGAGACCCAGTACTTC
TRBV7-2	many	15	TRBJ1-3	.	CASSLDWGRGNTIYF	TGTGCCAGCAGCTTAGACTGGGGGCGTGGAAACACCATATATTTT
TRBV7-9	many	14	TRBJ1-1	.	CASSLSVLNTEAFF	TGTGCCAGCAGCTTAAGCGTTCTGAACACTGAAGCTTTCTTT
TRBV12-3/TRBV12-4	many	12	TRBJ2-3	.	CASCGARDTQYF	TGTGCCAGCTGCGGGGCCCGCGATACGCAGTATTTT